This T cell receptor (beta chain) was recovered during a study of T cells in Graves' hyperthyroidism and ophthalmopathy. TCR beta CDR3 regions were amplified from RNA transcripts. An initial round of RT-PCR targeting the TCR CDR3 relied on the HTBI primer set. TCRdb fed the multiplex PCR reads into MiXCR, producing one record per CDR3 protein. This table holds some 580,000 distinct CDR3 sequences, approximately 15% found once. Trimming shortened V by 1 base and J by 2 bases, and 12 bases separated the two germline ends. The germline gives CDR1 SGHTS, CDR2 YDEGEE. The CDR3 runs to 15 residues. Orbital computed tomography and thyroid ultrasound, together with serum TRAb and thyroxine and clinical symptoms, were used for diagnoses. From more than 9.5 ml of fresh peripheral blood, PBMCs were isolated. Note on this clonotype: Its cognate antigen is unknown.

Study outcomes and limitations: Most expanded thyroid clonotypes above 0.001 recurred in blood. Model predictions of ophthalmopathy came a median about 6.3 months before onset.

The source of this sequence is a middle-aged woman with Graves' ophthalmopathy. The sample consisted of blood. The chain carries TRBV5-8 and TRBJ1-1; TRBD1 is a possible D gene (6 bases). CDR3 bases: TGTGCCAGCAGCTTGAGTTCGGACAGAAACACTGAAGCTTTCTTT. This encodes CASSLSSDRNTEAFF.